This T cell receptor (beta chain) was recovered during a study of blood T cell repertoires in COVID-19. A remark on this clone: The same CDR3 also results from other DNA sequences found in this sample.

The CDR3 contains 12 residues. CDR1 and CDR2 (germline): MNHEY, SMNVEV (reference sequence). V was pared by 7 bases and J by 5 bases, with 0 bases of the junction left unmatched. Repertoires were generated with immunoSEQ multiplex PCR, while TCRdb's copy carries only in-frame clones and drops some. The sample carries a few hundred thousand clones, 70% to 90% recorded once. The receptor's source is a woman aged 50 to 65 who had recovered from COVID-19. V is TRBV27 and J is TRBJ2-2; 8 nucleotides match TRBD1. The source material was PBMCs or T cells enriched from blood (not recorded which). The CDR3 sequence: CASNRGTGELFF. CDR3 nucleotide sequence: TGTGCCAGCAACAGGGGGACCGGGGAGCTGTTTTTT.